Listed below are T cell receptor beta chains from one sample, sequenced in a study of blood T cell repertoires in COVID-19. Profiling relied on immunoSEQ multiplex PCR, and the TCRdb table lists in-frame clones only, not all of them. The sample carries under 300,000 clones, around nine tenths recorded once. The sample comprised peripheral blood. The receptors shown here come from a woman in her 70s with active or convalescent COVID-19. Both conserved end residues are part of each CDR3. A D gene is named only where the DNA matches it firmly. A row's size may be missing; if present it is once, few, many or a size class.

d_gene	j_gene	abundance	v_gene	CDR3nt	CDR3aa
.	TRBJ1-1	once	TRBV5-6	TGTGCCAGCAGCTTAGGAGGGATGAACACTGAAGCTTTCTTT	CASSLGGMNTEAFF
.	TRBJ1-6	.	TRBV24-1	TGTGCCACCAGTGAAGGGGACTCGGGAGCTTCACCCCTCCACTTT	CATSEGDSGASPLHF
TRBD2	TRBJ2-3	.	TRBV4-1	TGCGCCAGCAGCCAACGACTAGCGGGGGACTCAGGCACAGATACGCAGTATTTT	CASSQRLAGDSGTDTQYF
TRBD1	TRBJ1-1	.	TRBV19	TGTGCCAGTAGCAGGGACAGGGCAAACACTGAAGCTTTCTTT	CASSRDRANTEAFF
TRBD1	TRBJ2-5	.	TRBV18	TGTGCCAGCTCAGCGGGACAGGGGGCCCAAGAGACCCAGTACTTC	CASSAGQGAQETQYF
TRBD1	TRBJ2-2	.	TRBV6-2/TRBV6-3	TGTGCCAGCAGTTACCCGACAGGGGTTAACACCGGGGAGCTGTTTTTT	CASSYPTGVNTGELFF
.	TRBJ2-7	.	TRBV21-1	TGTGCCAGCCCGTCTCGGGAGCAGTACTTC	CASPSREQYF
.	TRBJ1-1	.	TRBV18	TGTGCCAGCTCACCACCTGGGACACCTGATGAAGCTTTCTTT	CASSPPGTPDEAFF
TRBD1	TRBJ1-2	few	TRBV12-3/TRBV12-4	TGTGCCAGCGGTGACAGGGGTAACTATGGCTACACCTTC	CASGDRGNYGYTF
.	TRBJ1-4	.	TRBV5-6	TGTGCCAGCAACAGAGACAGAATCGGTGAAAAACTGTTTTTT	CASNRDRIGEKLFF
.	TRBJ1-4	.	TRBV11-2	TGTGCCAGCACCCGGAGGGGTACTTTTAATGAAAAACTGTTTTTT	CASTRRGTFNEKLFF
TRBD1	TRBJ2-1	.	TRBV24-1	TGTGCCACCAGTGATTTTCCCACAGGGGGCAGGGAGCAGTTCTTC	CATSDFPTGGREQFF
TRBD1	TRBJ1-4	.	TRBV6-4	TGTGCCAGCAGTGGCCGGGACAGGGGGTCAACTAATGAAAAACTGTTTTTT	CASSGRDRGSTNEKLFF
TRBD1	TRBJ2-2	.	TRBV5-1	TGCGCCAGCAGCTCGGGGACAGGGTGGGACACCGGGGAGCTGTTTTTT	CASSSGTGWDTGELFF
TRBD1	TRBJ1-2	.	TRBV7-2	TGTGCCAGCAGCTCGCTAAAAGGACAGGGTGGCTACACCTTC	CASSSLKGQGGYTF
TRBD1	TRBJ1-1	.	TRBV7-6	TGTGCCAGCAGGGAGCCGGGACAGGGAAGGACTGAAGCTTTCTTT	CASREPGQGRTEAFF
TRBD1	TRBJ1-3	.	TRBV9	TGTGCCAGCAGCGGGAGGGGGCTCCGATCGGACTCTGGAAACACCATATATTTT	CASSGRGLRSDSGNTIYF
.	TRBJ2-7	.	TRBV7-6	TGTGCCAGCAGCTCGAGCGGGCGGGGCCCCTACGAGCAGTACTTC	CASSSSGRGPYEQYF
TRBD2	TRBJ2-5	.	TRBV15	TGTGCCACCAGCTCGGGGGGGGAAGAGACCCAGTACTTC	CATSSGGEETQYF
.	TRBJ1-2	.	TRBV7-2	TGTGCCAGCAGCTTCGGGGTAGGCTATGGCTACACCTTC	CASSFGVGYGYTF
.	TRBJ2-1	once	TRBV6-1	TGTGCCAGCAGAGAATTCGATAGCGGTTACTCCTACAATGAGCAGTTCTTC	CASREFDSGYSYNEQFF
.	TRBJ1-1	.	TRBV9	TGTGCCAGCAGTCCGACAGGAACGAACACTGAAGCTTTCTTT	CASSPTGTNTEAFF
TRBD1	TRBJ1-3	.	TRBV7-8	TGTGCCAGCAGCGCCGCAGGGGGCCACTCTGGAAACACCATATATTTT	CASSAAGGHSGNTIYF
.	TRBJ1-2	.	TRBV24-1	TGTGCCACCAGTGATTTCGGTGGCTACACCTTC	CATSDFGGYTF
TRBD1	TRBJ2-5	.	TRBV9	TGTGCCAGCAGCTTGTCAGGGGGACAAGAGACCCAGTACTTC	CASSLSGGQETQYF
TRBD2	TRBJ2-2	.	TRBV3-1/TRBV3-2	TGTGCCAGCAGCCGGCGGGGGACTCCCACCGGGGAGCTGTTTTTT	CASSRRGTPTGELFF
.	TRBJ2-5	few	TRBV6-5	TGTGCCAGCACCGGAGAGGGGACCCAGTACTTC	CASTGEGTQYF
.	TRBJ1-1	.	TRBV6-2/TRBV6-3	TGTGCCAGCAGTAACCTAGAAAGGGGGGGAGAAGCTTTCTTT	CASSNLERGGEAFF
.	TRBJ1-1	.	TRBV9	TGTGCCAGCAGCTTGACACAGGGGAACACTGAAGCTTTCTTT	CASSLTQGNTEAFF
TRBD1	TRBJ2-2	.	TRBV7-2	TGTGCCAGCAGCTTTTCGACAGGGGGCACCGGGGAGCTGTTTTTT	CASSFSTGGTGELFF
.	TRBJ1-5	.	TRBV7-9	TGTGCCAGCAGCTTGCACCCACAACAGTTCGGAAATCAGCCCCAGCATTTT	CASSLHPQQFGNQPQHF
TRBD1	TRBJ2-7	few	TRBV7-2	TGTGCCAGCACCTTAGGGCGGACAGGGGGTTTCTACGAGCAGTACTTC	CASTLGRTGGFYEQYF
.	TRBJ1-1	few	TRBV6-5	TGTGCCAGCAGTAGGGGGAGCCTTGAAGCTTTCTTT	CASSRGSLEAFF
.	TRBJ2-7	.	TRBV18	TGTGCCAGCTCACCGGGAGGCGAGCAGTACTTC	CASSPGGEQYF
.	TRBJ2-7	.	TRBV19	TGTGCCAGTAGTGAGGGACAACGATTCTACGAGCAGTACTTC	CASSEGQRFYEQYF
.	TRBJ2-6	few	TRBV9	TGTGCCAGCAGCGTAGTCCAGTCCAGTTTTTCTGGGGCCAACGTCCTGACTTTC	CASSVVQSSFSGANVLTF
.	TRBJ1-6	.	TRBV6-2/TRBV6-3	TGTGCCAGCAGTCCAGCGGTTGGACAGACCCGATCACCCCTCCACTTT	CASSPAVGQTRSPLHF
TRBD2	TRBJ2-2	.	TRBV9	TGTGCCAGCAGCGTTCCCGGGGGGGCTGGGGAGCTGTTTTTT	CASSVPGGAGELFF
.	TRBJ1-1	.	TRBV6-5	TGTGCCAGCAATTCCAGGTTGAACACTGAAGCTTTCTTT	CASNSRLNTEAFF
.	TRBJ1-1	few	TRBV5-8	TGTGCCAGCAGCATCAGGGGCGGCATGAACACTGAAGCTTTCTTT	CASSIRGGMNTEAFF
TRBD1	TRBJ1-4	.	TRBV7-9	TGTGCCAGCAGCTCCGGGACAGGGTATGAAAAACTGTTTTTT	CASSSGTGYEKLFF
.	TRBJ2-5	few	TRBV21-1	TGTGCCAGCAGCAAAGCGCTTTCCTGGACACGTACCCTGGAGACCCAGTACTTC	CASSKALSWTRTLETQYF
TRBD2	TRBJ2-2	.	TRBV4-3	TGCGCCAGCAGCCAAGCCATGACTAGCGGGGGTTCCGGGGAGCTGTTTTTT	CASSQAMTSGGSGELFF
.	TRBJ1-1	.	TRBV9	TGTGCCAGCAGCGCGACAGCTTTCATGAACACTGAAGCTTTCTTT	CASSATAFMNTEAFF
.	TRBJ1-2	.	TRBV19	TGTGCCAGTAGTATCGACAGCCCTAACTATGGCTACACCTTC	CASSIDSPNYGYTF
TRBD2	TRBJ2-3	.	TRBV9	TGTGCCAGCAGCGCCGCGGGGGGGCTGGGTACGCAGTATTTT	CASSAAGGLGTQYF
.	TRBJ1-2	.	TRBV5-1	TGCGCCAGCAGCCTGGGCGGTGGCTACACCTTC	CASSLGGGYTF
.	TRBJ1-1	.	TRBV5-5	TGTGCCAGCAGCTCTTTCGACAGTACGAACACTGAAGCTTTCTTT	CASSSFDSTNTEAFF
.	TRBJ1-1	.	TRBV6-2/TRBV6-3	TGTGCCAGCAGTACCCTCAGGGGACTGAACACTGAAGCTTTCTTT	CASSTLRGLNTEAFF
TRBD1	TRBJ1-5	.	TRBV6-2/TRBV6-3	TGTGCCAGCAGTTACTCTCAGGGGGTCGCAAATCAGCCCCAGCATTTT	CASSYSQGVANQPQHF
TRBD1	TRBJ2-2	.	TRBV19	TGTGCCAGTAGTCTGGAGGGACAGGGGGCCGCGACCGGGGAGCTGTTTTTT	CASSLEGQGAATGELFF
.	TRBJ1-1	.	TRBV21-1	TGTGCCAGCAGCAAACCGATCTTAACGACAGGGGGCGGAACTGAAGCTTTCTTT	CASSKPILTTGGGTEAFF
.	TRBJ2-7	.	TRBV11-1	TGTGCCAGCAGCTTCGGGGGTCCCTACGAGCAGTACTTC	CASSFGGPYEQYF
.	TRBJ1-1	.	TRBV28	TGTGCCAGCAGTTTGGGTCAGAGGACGGGGGAAGCTTTCTTT	CASSLGQRTGEAFF
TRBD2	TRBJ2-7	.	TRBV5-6	TGTGCCAGCAACTTTAGACTAGCGGGGGAGCTCGCCTACGAGCAGTACTTC	CASNFRLAGELAYEQYF